Following are 23 T cell receptor beta chains from one sample sequenced in a study of technical replicates of blood from a handful of donors. Assay used: immunoSEQ multiplex PCR; TCRdb lists only in-frame clones, some missing. The sample holds roughly 65,000 clones, approximately 88% seen once. The sequenced sample was PBMCs. The origin of the receptors is a human donor in good health. Some clones in this sample may be carry-over from other donors' samples.

The chain has TRBV15 and TRBJ1-2; possible D gene TRBD1, 5 bases. The V gene's germline CDR1 is LNHNV and CDR2 YYDKDF (reference sequence). Trimming shortened V by 4 bases and J by 1 base, and 10 bases separated the two germline ends. This CDR3 has 14 residues. CDR3 residues: CATSIRQSNYGYTF. The CDR3 bases are TGTGCCACCAGCATTAGACAGAGTAACTATGGCTACACCTTC.

The CDR3: CASSLVGQGYGNTIYF. The CDR3 DNA reads as TGCGCCAGCAGCTTGGTTGGACAGGGGTATGGAAACACCATATATTTT. The J gene is TRBJ1-3, the V gene TRBV5-1; 9 nucleotides match TRBD1. V trimming: 0 bases; J trimming: 3 bases; junction bases outside the gene matches: 4. The CDR3 spans 16 residues. Per germline, CDR1 SGHRS and CDR2 YFSETQ.

The V call is TRBV19, the J call TRBJ1-3, with D uncertain. Trimming took off 11 bases at V and 0 bases at J, with 8 bases between the two ends. Germline CDR1 and CDR2: LNHDA and SQIVND (reference sequence). The CDR3 is 12 amino acids. CDR3 region: CAAGFSGNTIYF. The CDR3, as DNA: TGTGCCGCCGGGTTCTCTGGAAACACCATATATTTT.

This chain uses TRBV7-2 with TRBJ1-1; 8 nucleotides match TRBD1. CDR1 and CDR2 (germline): SGHTA, FQGNSA. The J segment lost 6 bases and the V segment lost 5 bases, leaving 2 bases of the junction unmatched. This CDR3 contains 12 residues. In DNA form, the CDR3 reads TGTGCCAGCAGCCGGGACAGGTCTGAAGCTTTCTTT. It is translated as CASSRDRSEAFF. Full variable domain (rest looked up from reference TRBV7-2 and TRBJ1-1): GAGVSQSPSNKVTEKGKDVELRCDPISGHTALYWYRQSLGQGLEFLIYFQGNSAPDKSGLPSDRFSAERTGGSVSTLTIQRTQQEDSAVYLCASSRDRSEAFFGQGTRLTVV.

The rearrangement uses TRBV6-6 and TRBJ1-1; the D gene is possibly TRBD1 (5 bases). The germline gives CDR1 MNHNY, CDR2 SVGAGI (reference sequence). The CDR3 extends over 14 amino acids. V was cut by 0 bases and J by 5 bases, with 10 bases left in between. CDR3 in DNA: TGTGCCAGCAGTTACTCAGGGGCGGGGACTGAAGCTTTCTTT. Residues: CASSYSGAGTEAFF.

The chain links TRBV18 to TRBJ1-1; 9 bases align to TRBD1. The CDR3 covers 16 residues. V shed 0 bases and J 6 bases; nucleotides not matched to a gene: 8. Per germline, CDR1 KGHSH and CDR2 LQKENI. The CDR3 coding sequence is TGTGCCAGCTCACCACCGCGGGGACAGGGCTTCGCTGAAGCTTTCTTT. It specifies CASSPPRGQGFAEAFF.

V and J are TRBV9 and TRBJ2-7, with TRBD1 identical over 8 bases. This CDR3 region has 13 residues. J was trimmed by 7 bases and V by 4 bases; bases with no gene match: 7. The V gene's germline CDR1 is SGDLS and CDR2 YYNGEE. For the CDR3, the DNA is TGTGCCAGCAGCCAGCAGGGGGCGGGGGAGCAGTACTTC. This translates into CASSQQGAGEQYF. Filled out from reference TRBV9 and TRBJ2-7, the complete variable domain reads DSGVTQTPKHLITATGQRVTLRCSPRSGDLSVYWYQQSLDQGLQFLIQYYNGEERAKGNILERFSAQQFPDLHSELNLSSLELGDSALYFCASSQQGAGEQYFGPGTRLTVT.

The V gene is TRBV2, the J gene TRBJ2-7; the D is unclear. Trimming stripped 6 bases from V and 0 bases from J, with 6 bases between. The germline V gene encodes CDR1 SNHLY and CDR2 FYNNEI. This CDR3 region has 12 residues. The CDR3, as DNA: TGTGCCAGCAGGGTTAGCTCCTACGAGCAGTACTTC. Residues: CASRVSSYEQYF.

This clone has more than one count but fewer than ten. The chain joins TRBV30 to TRBJ2-5; TRBD2 matches at 7 bases. Germline CDR1 and CDR2: GTSNPN and SVGIG (reference sequence). The CDR3 sequence is 13 residues long. Trimming took 7 bases from V and 7 from J; bases not matched to a gene: 12. The CDR3 reads CASQTSPGGTQYF. The CDR3 nucleotides read TGTGCCTCCCAAACTAGCCCGGGAGGGACCCAGTACTTC.

The rearrangement joins TRBV6-1 to TRBJ2-3; TRBD2 matches at 9 bases. With 5 bases clipped from V and 4 bases from J, the junction kept 4 bases outside the gene matches. Germline values: CDR1 MNHNS, CDR2 SASEGT. The CDR3 consists of 14 residues. The CDR3 DNA reads as TGTGCCAGCAGTAGGGCGGGAGGGGCAGATACGCAGTATTTT. This sequence encodes CASSRAGGADTQYF.

The V and J genes are TRBV6-5 and TRBJ2-1; 8 nucleotides agree with TRBD2. The junction had 3 bases not matched to a gene; V was cut back by 2 bases and J by 0 bases. From germline, CDR1 is MNHEY and CDR2 SVGAGI. CDR3 length equals 16 residues. The CDR3 DNA is TGTGCCAGCAGTTACGCCGGGAGGGTCTCCTACAATGAGCAGTTCTTC. Translating it yields CASSYAGRVSYNEQFF.

This clone was counted a few times. The chain carries TRBV7-9 and TRBJ1-1; 8 bases line up with TRBD1. The germline V gene has CDR1 SEHNR and CDR2 FQNEAQ (reference sequence). This CDR3 has 14 amino acids. V shed 3 bases, J shed 1 base, and the junction held 1 base outside the gene matches. The CDR3 coding sequence is TGTGCCAGCAGCTTTCAGGGGGCGAACACTGAAGCTTTCTTT. Its protein is CASSFQGANTEAFF. The variable domain in full, completed from reference TRBV7-9 and TRBJ1-1, reads DTGVSQNPRHKITKRGQNVTFRCDPISEHNRLYWYRQTLGQGPEFLTYFQNEAQLEKSRLLSDRFSAERPKGSFSTLEIQRTEQGDSAMYLCASSFQGANTEAFFGQGTRLTVV.

The chain links TRBV7-8 to TRBJ2-3; TRBD2 aligns across 7 bases. Trimming removed 1 base from V and 3 bases from J; junction bases left unmatched: 7. The CDR3 has 16 amino acids. Germline loops: CDR1 SGHVS, CDR2 FQNEAQ. CDR3 DNA sequence: TGTGCCAGCAGCTTAGGCACGGGGACTACTACAGATACGCAGTATTTT. Encoded protein: CASSLGTGTTTDTQYF. The full variable domain, with the rest looked up from reference TRBV7-8 and TRBJ2-3, is GAGVSQSPRYKVAKRGQDVALRCDPISGHVSLFWYQQALGQGPEFLTYFQNEAQLDKSGLPSDRFFAERPEGSVSTLKIQRTQQEDSAVYLCASSLGTGTTTDTQYFGPGTRLTVL.

This clone has just a few counts. The chain uses TRBV5-1 and TRBJ2-7; a possible D gene is TRBD1 (6 bases). This CDR3 is built from 16 residues. Trimming shortened V by 4 bases and J by 3 bases, and 20 bases separated the two germline ends. The germline gives CDR1 SGHRS, CDR2 YFSETQ. The CDR3 loop reads CASSPTGTPGFYEQYF. The CDR3 region has the DNA TGCGCCAGCAGCCCCACCGGGACACCCGGTTTCTACGAGCAGTACTTC.

V and J are TRBV6-6 and TRBJ1-4; tentatively, D is TRBD1 (5 bases). V shed 4 bases and J shed 5 bases, with 14 bases lying between them. CDR3 length: 15 amino acids. CDR1 and CDR2 (germline): MNHNY, SVGAGI (reference sequence). In DNA, the CDR3 is TGTGCCAGCAGTTGGGGCCAGGGTGAAAATGAAAAACTGTTTTTT. Its protein product is CASSWGQGENEKLFF.

The chain joins TRBV27 to TRBJ1-1, with 7 bases identical to TRBD1. Germline V lookup: CDR1 MNHEY, CDR2 SMNVEV (reference sequence). The trim removed 6 bases at V and 1 base at J, leaving 2 bases unmatched. CDR3 size: 13 residues. The CDR3 sequence is CASSRQGNTEAFF. CDR3 DNA: TGTGCCAGCAGCCGACAGGGGAACACTGAAGCTTTCTTT.

The chain carries TRBV9 and TRBJ2-3, with D tentatively TRBD2 (5 bases). The CDR3 consists of 16 residues. Per the germline V gene, CDR1 is SGDLS and CDR2 is YYNGEE. V lost 0 bases, J lost 6 bases, and 17 bases lay in between. CDR3 protein: CASSVGSAPTTDTQYF. CDR3 nucleotide sequence: TGTGCCAGCAGCGTAGGTAGCGCACCAACGACGGATACGCAGTATTTT.

The chain recombines TRBV4-2 with TRBJ1-3; tentatively, D is TRBD1 (6 bases). Trimming left V 0 bases short and J 4 bases short, with 7 bases between. Looked up from germline, CDR1 is LGHNA and CDR2 is YNFKEQ. The CDR3 covers 14 residues. The CDR3 bases are TGTGCCAGCAGCCAAGAAGGGGGAGGAAACACCATATATTTT. Protein product: CASSQEGGGNTIYF.

This chain joins TRBV18 and TRBJ2-7; D gene ambiguous. CDR1 KGHSH and CDR2 LQKENI come from the germline V gene. Deletions cut 3 bases from V and 0 bases from J, with 9 bases between. This CDR3 has 14 residues. The CDR3 nucleotides read TGTGCCAGCTCACCCGACAAGAGCTCCTACGAGCAGTACTTC. Translation gives CASSPDKSSYEQYF.

The rearrangement joins TRBV29-1 to TRBJ2-7; D is perhaps TRBD1 (6 bases). Germline lookup yields CDR1 SQVTM and CDR2 ANQGSEA. The length of the CDR3 is 12 residues. Between the trimmed V and J ends, which lost 2 bases and 1 base, there was a span of 6 bases. Written as DNA, the CDR3 is TGCAGCGTTGAAACAGGGTCCTACGAGCAGTACTTC. It is translated as CSVETGSYEQYF.

A few counts support this clone. This CDR3 reads CASSAVQESYGYTF. The CDR3 DNA reads as TGTGCCAGCAGTGCCGTACAGGAAAGCTATGGCTACACCTTC. V gene TRBV2 combines with J gene TRBJ1-2; possible D gene TRBD1, 5 bases. Trimming took 4 bases from V and 4 from J, leaving 13 bases between them. The CDR3 length is 14 residues. The germline V gene encodes CDR1 SNHLY and CDR2 FYNNEI.

The chain employs TRBV5-5 and TRBJ2-7; 11 bases are a match to TRBD2. The V and J ends lost 4 bases and 4 bases, in that order; junction bases with no gene match: 10. Germline CDR1 SGHKS, CDR2 YYEKEE (reference sequence). The CDR3 totals 16 residues. CDR3 amino acids: CASSPLLAGVMYEQYF. The CDR3 DNA reads TGTGCCAGCAGCCCACTACTAGCGGGAGTCATGTACGAGCAGTACTTC.

In its sample, this clone was seen a few times. This chain uses TRBV30 with TRBJ1-1; TRBD1 might be the D (5 bases). The V and J ends lost 4 bases and 0 bases respectively, with 6 bases between them. Germline assignment: CDR1 GTSNPN and CDR2 SVGIG (reference sequence). The length of the CDR3 is 12 residues. The CDR3 protein is CAWNRLNTEAFF. The CDR3 nucleotides are TGTGCCTGGAACAGGCTGAACACTGAAGCTTTCTTT.